A selection of T cell receptor beta chains follows, all from one sample in a study of cytomegalovirus exposure and HLA in healthy donors. Using immunoSEQ multiplex PCR, the repertoire was profiled, and TCRdb retains in-frame clones only, with some absent. The data hold some 130,000 clones, with roughly 63% observed a single time. Source material: PBMCs. Receptors originate from a man aged 25-45 years in good health and CMV-seropositive. CDR3s include the opening cysteine and the closing phenylalanine or tryptophan. Each record gives: clone size, D gene, CDR3 length, J gene, V gene, CDR3 protein, CDR3 DNA. D genes are given only for firm matches. A clone size is listed for some rows: how often the clone was seen (once, few, many), or a class if it is expanded.

. . 12 TRBJ2-5 TRBV28 CASSLWAETQYF TGTGCCAGCAGTTTGTGGGCGGAGACCCAGTACTTC
few . 20 TRBJ2-1 TRBV7-3 CASSPHGTKDTIWVYNEQFF TGTGCCAGCAGCCCCCATGGAACGAAGGACACGATTTGGGTCTACAATGAGCAGTTCTTC
. TRBD1 12 TRBJ1-2 TRBV2 CASSLTGIGYTF TGTGCCAGCAGCCTGACAGGGATTGGCTACACCTTC
. TRBD1 14 TRBJ1-2 TRBV5-1 CASSSTGQGAGYTF TGCGCCAGCAGCTCTACAGGACAGGGAGCTGGCTACACCTTC
. . 14 TRBJ1-2 TRBV2 CASSEAAANYGYTF TGTGCCAGCAGTGAAGCGGCAGCTAACTATGGCTACACCTTC
. TRBD2 16 TRBJ2-1 TRBV5-4 CASSFILGLAGGEQFF TGTGCCAGCAGCTTTATACTAGGACTAGCGGGAGGTGAGCAGTTCTTC
. . 14 TRBJ1-1 TRBV5-1 CASGRGLGGTEAFF TGCGCCAGCGGAAGAGGGCTGGGTGGCACTGAAGCTTTCTTT
. . 12 TRBJ1-3 TRBV28 CAHRSSGNTIYF TGTGCCCACAGAAGCTCTGGAAACACCATATATTTT
. . 13 TRBJ1-3 TRBV7-9 CASSSDIGNTIYF TGTGCCAGCAGCTCCGACATTGGAAACACCATATATTTT
. TRBD1 14 TRBJ1-5 TRBV10-3 CAISGTGANQPQHF TGTGCCATCAGTGGGACAGGGGCCAATCAGCCCCAGCATTTT
. TRBD1 16 TRBJ2-3 TRBV4-1 CASSQPGTGVVDTQYF TGCGCCAGCAGCCAACCCGGGACAGGGGTAGTGGATACGCAGTATTTT
few TRBD2 15 TRBJ2-7 TRBV14 CASSPLSSGSREQYF TGTGCCAGCAGCCCCTTGTCAAGCGGGAGTCGCGAGCAGTACTTC
. TRBD1 13 TRBJ2-7 TRBV10-1 CASLDRGLYEQYF TGCGCCAGCCTAGACAGGGGGCTCTACGAGCAGTACTTC
. TRBD2 14 TRBJ2-7 TRBV28 CASRLAGAGYEQYF TGTGCCAGCAGGCTAGCGGGAGCGGGCTACGAGCAGTACTTC
. TRBD2 14 TRBJ2-5 TRBV19 CASSTGLAEETQYF TGTGCCAGTAGTACGGGACTAGCGGAGGAGACCCAGTACTTC
once TRBD1 17 TRBJ2-7 TRBV23-1 CASSHRTGPVGAYEQYF TGCGCCAGCAGTCATAGGACAGGACCAGTCGGGGCCTACGAGCAGTACTTC
. TRBD2 14 TRBJ2-1 TRBV5-4 CASSLGLARNEQFF TGTGCCAGCAGCTTGGGACTAGCGAGAAATGAGCAGTTCTTC
. . 15 TRBJ1-2 TRBV14 CASSPRRPGGGGYTF TGTGCCAGCAGCCCCCGCCGGCCTGGAGGAGGTGGCTACACCTTC
. . 13 TRBJ2-7 TRBV10-3 CAISESTVGGSHF TGTGCCATCAGTGAGTCTACAGTTGGAGGGTCGCACTTC